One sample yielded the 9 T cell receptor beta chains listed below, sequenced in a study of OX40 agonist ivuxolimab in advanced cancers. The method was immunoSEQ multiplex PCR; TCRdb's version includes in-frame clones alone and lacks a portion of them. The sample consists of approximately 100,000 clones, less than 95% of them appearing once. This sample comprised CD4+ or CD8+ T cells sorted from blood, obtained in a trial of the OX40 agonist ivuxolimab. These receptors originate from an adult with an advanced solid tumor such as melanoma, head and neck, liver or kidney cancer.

Written as DNA, the CDR3 is TGCAGCGTGGGGACTAGCCGCACCGGGGAGCTGTTTTTT. Translating gives CSVGTSRTGELFF. The V gene is TRBV29-1, the J gene TRBJ2-2; 9 nucleotides agree with TRBD2. Germline V CDR1 and CDR2: SQVTM, ANQGSEA. The CDR3 spans 13 residues. Trimming removed 6 bases from V and 4 bases from J; junction bases left unmatched: 3.

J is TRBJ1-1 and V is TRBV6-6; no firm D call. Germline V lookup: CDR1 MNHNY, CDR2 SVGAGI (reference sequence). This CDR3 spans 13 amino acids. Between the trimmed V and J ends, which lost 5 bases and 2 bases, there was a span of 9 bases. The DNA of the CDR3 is TGTGCCAGCAGTCGTCAGGTTAACACTGAAGCTTTCTTT. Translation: CASSRQVNTEAFF.

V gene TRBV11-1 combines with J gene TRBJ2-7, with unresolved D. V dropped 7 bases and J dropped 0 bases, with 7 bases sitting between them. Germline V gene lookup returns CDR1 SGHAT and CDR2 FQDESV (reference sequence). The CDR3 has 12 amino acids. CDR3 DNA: TGTGCCAGCACCTTTAACTCCTACGAGCAGTACTTC. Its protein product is CASTFNSYEQYF.

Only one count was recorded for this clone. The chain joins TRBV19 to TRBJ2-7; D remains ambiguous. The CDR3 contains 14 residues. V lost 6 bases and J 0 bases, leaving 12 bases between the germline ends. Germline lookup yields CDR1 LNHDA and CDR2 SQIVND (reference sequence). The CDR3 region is CASSRDGLSYEQYF. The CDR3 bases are TGTGCCAGTAGCCGTGACGGGCTCTCCTACGAGCAGTACTTC.

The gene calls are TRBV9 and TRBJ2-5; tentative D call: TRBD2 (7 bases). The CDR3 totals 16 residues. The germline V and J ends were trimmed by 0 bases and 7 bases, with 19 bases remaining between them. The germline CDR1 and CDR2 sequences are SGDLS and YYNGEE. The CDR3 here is CASSVDVLGGGGTQYF. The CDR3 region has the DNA TGTGCCAGCAGCGTAGATGTACTGGGGGGAGGGGGGACCCAGTACTTC.

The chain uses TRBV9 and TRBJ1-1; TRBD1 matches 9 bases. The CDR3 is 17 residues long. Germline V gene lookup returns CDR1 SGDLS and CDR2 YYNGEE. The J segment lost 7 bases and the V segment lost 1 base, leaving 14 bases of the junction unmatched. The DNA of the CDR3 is TGTGCCAGCAGCGTACAAACAGGGGGCGCTAGTTCTAGTGAAGCTTTCTTT. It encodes CASSVQTGGASSSEAFF.

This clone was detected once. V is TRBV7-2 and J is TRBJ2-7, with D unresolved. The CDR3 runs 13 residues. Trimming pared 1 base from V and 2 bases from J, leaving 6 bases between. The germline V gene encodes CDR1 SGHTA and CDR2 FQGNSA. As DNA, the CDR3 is TGTGCCAGCAGCTTAGTCAGGACCTACGAGCAGTACTTC. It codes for CASSLVRTYEQYF.

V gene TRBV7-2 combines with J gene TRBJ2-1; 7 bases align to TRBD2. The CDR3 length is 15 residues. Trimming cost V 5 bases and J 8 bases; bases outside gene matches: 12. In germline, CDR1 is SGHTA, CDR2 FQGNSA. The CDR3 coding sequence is TGTGCCAGCAGCCTCGAGGGGACTACAAGCGATGAGCAGTTCTTC. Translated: CASSLEGTTSDEQFF.

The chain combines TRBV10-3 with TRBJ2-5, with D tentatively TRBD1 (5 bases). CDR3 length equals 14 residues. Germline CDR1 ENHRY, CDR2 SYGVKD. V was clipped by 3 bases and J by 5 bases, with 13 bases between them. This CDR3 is CAISDWTMEETQYF. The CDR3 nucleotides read TGTGCCATCAGTGATTGGACAATGGAGGAGACCCAGTACTTC.